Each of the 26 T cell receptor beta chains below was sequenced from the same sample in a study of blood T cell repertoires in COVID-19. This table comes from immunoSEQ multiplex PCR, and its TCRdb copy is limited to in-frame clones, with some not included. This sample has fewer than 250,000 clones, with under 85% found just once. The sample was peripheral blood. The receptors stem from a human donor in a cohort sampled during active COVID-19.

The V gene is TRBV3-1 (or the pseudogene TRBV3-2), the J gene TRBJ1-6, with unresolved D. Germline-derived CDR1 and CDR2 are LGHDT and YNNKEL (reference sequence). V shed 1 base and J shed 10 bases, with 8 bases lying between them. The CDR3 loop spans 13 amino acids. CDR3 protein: CASSQVQESPLHF. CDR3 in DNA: TGTGCCAGCAGCCAAGTCCAGGAATCACCCCTCCACTTT.

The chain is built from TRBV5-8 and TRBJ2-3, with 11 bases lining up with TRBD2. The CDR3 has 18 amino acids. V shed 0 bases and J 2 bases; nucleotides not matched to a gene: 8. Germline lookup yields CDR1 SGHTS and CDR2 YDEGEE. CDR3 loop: CASSLVFLAGGDTDTQYF. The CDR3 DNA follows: TGTGCCAGCAGCTTGGTCTTTCTAGCGGGAGGTGACACAGATACGCAGTATTTT. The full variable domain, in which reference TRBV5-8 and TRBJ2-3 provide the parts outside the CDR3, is EAGVTQSPTHLIKTRGQQATLRCSPISGHTSVYWYQQALGLGLQFLLWYDEGEERNRGNFPPRFSGRQFPNYSSELNVNALELEDSALYLCASSLVFLAGGDTDTQYFGPGTRLTVL.

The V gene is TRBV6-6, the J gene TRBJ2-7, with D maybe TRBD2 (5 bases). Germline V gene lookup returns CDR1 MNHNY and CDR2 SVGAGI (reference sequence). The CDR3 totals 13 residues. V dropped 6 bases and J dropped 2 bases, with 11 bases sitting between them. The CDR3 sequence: CASRPGLAYEQYF. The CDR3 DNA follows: TGTGCCAGCAGACCCGGACTGGCCTACGAGCAGTACTTC.

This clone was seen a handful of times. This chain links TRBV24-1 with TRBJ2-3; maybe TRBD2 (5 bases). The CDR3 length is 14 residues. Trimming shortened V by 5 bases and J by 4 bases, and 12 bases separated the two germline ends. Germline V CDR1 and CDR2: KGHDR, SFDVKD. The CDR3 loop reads CATSVSTGADTQYF. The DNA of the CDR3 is TGTGCCACCAGTGTGTCGACCGGGGCAGATACGCAGTATTTT.

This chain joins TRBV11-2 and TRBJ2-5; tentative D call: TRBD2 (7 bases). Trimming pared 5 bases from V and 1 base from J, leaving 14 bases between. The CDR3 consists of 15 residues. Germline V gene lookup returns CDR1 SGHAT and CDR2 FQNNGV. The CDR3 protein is CASSPSGGPQETQYF. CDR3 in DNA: TGTGCCAGCAGCCCCTCGGGGGGCCCCCAAGAGACCCAGTACTTC.

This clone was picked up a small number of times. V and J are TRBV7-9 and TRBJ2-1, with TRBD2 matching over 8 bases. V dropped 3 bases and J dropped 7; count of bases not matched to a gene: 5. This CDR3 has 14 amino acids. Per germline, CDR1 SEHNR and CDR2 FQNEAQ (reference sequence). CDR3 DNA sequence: TGTGCCAGCAGCTTTGGCGGGGGGACTAATGAGCAGTTCTTC. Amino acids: CASSFGGGTNEQFF.

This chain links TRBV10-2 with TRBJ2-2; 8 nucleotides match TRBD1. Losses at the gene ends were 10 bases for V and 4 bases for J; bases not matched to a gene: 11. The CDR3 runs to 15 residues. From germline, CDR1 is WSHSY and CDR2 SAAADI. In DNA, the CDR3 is TGCGCCACCGTCCCGGGACAGGCGCGCACCGGGGAGCTGTTTTTT. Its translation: CATVPGQARTGELFF.

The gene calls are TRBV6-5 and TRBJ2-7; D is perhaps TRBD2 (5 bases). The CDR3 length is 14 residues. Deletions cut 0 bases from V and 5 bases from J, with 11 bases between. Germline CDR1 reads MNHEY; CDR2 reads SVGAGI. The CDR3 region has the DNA TGTGCCAGCAGTTACTCGAGGGCTGGGGACGAGCAGTACTTC. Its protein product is CASSYSRAGDEQYF.

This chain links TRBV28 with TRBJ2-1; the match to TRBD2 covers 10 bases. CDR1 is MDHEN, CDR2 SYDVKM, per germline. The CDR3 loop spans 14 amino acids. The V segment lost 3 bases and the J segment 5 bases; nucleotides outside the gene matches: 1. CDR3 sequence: CASSLGLANNEQFF. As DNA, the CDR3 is TGTGCCAGCAGTTTGGGACTAGCGAACAATGAGCAGTTCTTC.

The chain's CDR3 is CSASLFERGQEQYF. The DNA of the CDR3 is TGCAGTGCTAGTTTGTTTGAGAGGGGGCAAGAGCAGTACTTC. The V gene is TRBV20-1, the J gene TRBJ2-7; TRBD1 matches at 7 bases. V trimming: 3 bases; J trimming: 7 bases; junction bases outside the gene matches: 12. Germline assignment: CDR1 DFQATT and CDR2 SNEGSKA (reference sequence). This CDR3 region has 14 residues.

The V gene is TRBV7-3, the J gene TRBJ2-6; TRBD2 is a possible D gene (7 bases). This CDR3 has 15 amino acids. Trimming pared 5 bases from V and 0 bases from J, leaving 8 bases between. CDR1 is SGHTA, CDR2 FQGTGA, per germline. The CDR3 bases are TGTGCCAGCAGCGCGGGGGCCTCTGGGGCCAACGTCCTGACTTTC. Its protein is CASSAGASGANVLTF.

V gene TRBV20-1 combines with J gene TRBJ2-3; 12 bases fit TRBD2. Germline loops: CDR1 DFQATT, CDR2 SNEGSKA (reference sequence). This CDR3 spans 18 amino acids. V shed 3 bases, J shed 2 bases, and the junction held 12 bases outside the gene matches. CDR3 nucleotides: TGCAGTGCTAGTCGGGCTAGCGGGGGGGCTCTTTTCACAGATACGCAGTATTTT. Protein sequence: CSASRASGGALFTDTQYF.

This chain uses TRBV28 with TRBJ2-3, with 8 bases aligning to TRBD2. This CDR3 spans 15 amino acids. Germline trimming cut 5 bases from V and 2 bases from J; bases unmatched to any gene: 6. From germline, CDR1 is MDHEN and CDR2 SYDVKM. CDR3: CASSPTSGHTDTQYF. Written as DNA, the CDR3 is TGTGCCAGCAGTCCCACTAGCGGCCACACAGATACGCAGTATTTT.

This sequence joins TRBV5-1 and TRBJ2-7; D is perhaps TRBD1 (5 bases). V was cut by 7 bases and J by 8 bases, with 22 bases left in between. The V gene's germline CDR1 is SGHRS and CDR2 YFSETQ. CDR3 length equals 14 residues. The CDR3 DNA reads TGCGCCAGCGCTCCCCGGTCAGGGCCCCTCCAGCAGTACTTC. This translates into CASAPRSGPLQQYF.

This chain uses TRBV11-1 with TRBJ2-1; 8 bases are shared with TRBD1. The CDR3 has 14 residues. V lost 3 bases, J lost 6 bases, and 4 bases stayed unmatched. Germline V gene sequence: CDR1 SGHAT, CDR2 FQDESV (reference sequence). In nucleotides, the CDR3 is TGTGCCAGCAGCTTCGGACAGGGATTCAATGAGCAGTTCTTC. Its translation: CASSFGQGFNEQFF.

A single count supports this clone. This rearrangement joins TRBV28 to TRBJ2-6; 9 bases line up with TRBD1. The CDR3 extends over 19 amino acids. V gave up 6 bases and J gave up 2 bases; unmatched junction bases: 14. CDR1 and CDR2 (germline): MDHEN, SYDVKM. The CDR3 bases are TGTGCCAGCAGCCGCACTAACCCGGGACAGGGTACTGGGGCCAACGTCCTGACTTTC. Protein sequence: CASSRTNPGQGTGANVLTF.

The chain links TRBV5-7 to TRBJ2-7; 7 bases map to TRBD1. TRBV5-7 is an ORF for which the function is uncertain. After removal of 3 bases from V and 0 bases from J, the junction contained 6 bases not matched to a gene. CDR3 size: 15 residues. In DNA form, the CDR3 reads TGTGCCAGCAGCTCAATGACAGGGTACTCCTACGAGCAGTACTTC. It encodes CASSSMTGYSYEQYF.

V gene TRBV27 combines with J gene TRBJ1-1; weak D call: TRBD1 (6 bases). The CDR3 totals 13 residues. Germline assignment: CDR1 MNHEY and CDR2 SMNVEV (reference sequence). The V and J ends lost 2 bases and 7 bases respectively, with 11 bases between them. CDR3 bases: TGTGCCAGCAGTTTAGGGCAGGGGTTTGAAGCTTTCTTT. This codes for CASSLGQGFEAFF.

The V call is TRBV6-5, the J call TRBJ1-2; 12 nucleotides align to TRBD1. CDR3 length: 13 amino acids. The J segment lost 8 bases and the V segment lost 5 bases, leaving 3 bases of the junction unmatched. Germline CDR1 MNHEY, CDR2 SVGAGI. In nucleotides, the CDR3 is TGTGCCAGCAGTCGGGACAGGGGGCACGGCTACACCTTC. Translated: CASSRDRGHGYTF.

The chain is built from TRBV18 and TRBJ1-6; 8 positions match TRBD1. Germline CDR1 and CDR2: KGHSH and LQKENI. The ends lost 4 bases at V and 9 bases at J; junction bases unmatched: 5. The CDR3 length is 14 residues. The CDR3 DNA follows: TGTGCCAGCTCACTAAGCGACAGGGGTTCACCCCTCCACTTT. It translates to CASSLSDRGSPLHF.

CDR3 sequence reads: CASRRTRDSLGSNQPQHF. Here the CDR3 DNA reads TGTGCCAGTAGAAGAACGCGGGACAGCCTCGGAAGCAATCAGCCCCAGCATTTT. The V and J genes are TRBV19 and TRBJ1-5; TRBD1 aligns across 7 bases. V shed 6 bases, J shed 1 base, and the junction held 15 bases outside the gene matches. CDR1 LNHDA and CDR2 SQIVND come from the germline V gene (reference sequence). The CDR3 is made up of 18 amino acids. Complete variable domain (other parts from reference TRBV19 and TRBJ1-5): DGGITQSPKYLFRKEGQNVTLSCEQNLNHDAMYWYRQDPGQGLRLIYYSQIVNDFQKGDIAEGYSVSREKKESFPLTVTSAQKNPTAFYLCASRRTRDSLGSNQPQHFGDGTRLSIL.

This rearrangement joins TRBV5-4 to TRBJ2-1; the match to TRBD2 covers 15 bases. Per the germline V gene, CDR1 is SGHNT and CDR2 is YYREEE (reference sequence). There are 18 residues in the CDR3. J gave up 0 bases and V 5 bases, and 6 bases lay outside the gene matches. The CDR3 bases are TGTGCCAGCAGACGGACTAGCGGGAGGGGGAGCTCCTACAATGAGCAGTTCTTC. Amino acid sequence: CASRRTSGRGSSYNEQFF.

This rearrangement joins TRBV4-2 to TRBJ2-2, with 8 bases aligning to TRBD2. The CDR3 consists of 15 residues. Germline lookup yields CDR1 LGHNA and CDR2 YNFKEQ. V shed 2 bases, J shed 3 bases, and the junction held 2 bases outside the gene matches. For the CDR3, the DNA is TGTGCCAGCAGCCAATCGCGGGGGGACACCGGGGAGCTGTTTTTT. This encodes CASSQSRGDTGELFF.

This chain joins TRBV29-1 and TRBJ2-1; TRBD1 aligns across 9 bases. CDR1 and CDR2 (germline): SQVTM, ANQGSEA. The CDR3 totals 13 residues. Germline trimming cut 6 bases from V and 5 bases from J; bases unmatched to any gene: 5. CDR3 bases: TGCAGCGTCGGGGGACAGGGTAACAATGAGCAGTTCTTC. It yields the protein CSVGGQGNNEQFF.

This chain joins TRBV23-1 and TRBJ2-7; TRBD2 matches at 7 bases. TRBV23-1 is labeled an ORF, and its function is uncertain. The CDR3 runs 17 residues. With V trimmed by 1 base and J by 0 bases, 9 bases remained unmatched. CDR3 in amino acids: CASSQLVLATYSYEQYF. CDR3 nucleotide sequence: TGCGCCAGCAGTCAATTGGTACTAGCGACCTACTCCTACGAGCAGTACTTC.

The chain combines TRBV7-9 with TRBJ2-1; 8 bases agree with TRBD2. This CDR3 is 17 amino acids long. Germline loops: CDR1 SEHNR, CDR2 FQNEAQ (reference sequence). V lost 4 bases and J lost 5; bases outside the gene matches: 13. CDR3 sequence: CASSSYIREGFHNEQFF. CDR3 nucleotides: TGTGCCAGCAGCTCCTATATTCGGGAGGGCTTTCACAATGAGCAGTTCTTC.